This is a list of T cell receptor beta chains from one sample in a study of control samples from healthy donors and cancer patients. Method: immunoSEQ multiplex PCR; TCRdb's copy keeps in-frame clones and lacks some. The profile shows 95,000 to 150,000 clones, around 88% of them singletons. The sequenced sample consisted of blood. The receptors come from a man aged 35 to 55 in good health. Both conserved end residues are trimmed from each CDR3.

J gene	V gene	CDR3 protein
TRBJ2-5	TRBV7-9	ASSPLGSRPQY
TRBJ1-2	TRBV7-2	ASSLDSHSNYGYT
TRBJ1-5	TRBV24-1	ATSTGNSNQPQH
TRBJ1-2	TRBV4-3	ASSQERGYPYGYT
TRBJ2-3	TRBV7-3	ASSFLGTYTDTQY
TRBJ1-1	TRBV30	AWSKDLNTEAF
TRBJ2-1	TRBV11-3	ASSPTVYNEQF
TRBJ2-7	TRBV4-1	ASSGGEIDEQY
TRBJ2-5	TRBV25-1	ASGDGRQETQY
TRBJ2-6	TRBV6-5	ASSSGASGANVLT
TRBJ1-4	TRBV15	ATSKNPGTTNEKLF
TRBJ2-5	TRBV6-5	ASSNRGRGETQY
TRBJ2-7	TRBV5-1	ASSGGRANRYEQY
TRBJ2-7	TRBV4-1	ASSLFSREPAHEQY
TRBJ2-7	TRBV3-1/TRBV3-2	ASSPPFPRAEGYEQY
TRBJ1-5	TRBV27	ASRLTGGNQPQH
TRBJ2-3	TRBV6-5	ASTASTDTQY